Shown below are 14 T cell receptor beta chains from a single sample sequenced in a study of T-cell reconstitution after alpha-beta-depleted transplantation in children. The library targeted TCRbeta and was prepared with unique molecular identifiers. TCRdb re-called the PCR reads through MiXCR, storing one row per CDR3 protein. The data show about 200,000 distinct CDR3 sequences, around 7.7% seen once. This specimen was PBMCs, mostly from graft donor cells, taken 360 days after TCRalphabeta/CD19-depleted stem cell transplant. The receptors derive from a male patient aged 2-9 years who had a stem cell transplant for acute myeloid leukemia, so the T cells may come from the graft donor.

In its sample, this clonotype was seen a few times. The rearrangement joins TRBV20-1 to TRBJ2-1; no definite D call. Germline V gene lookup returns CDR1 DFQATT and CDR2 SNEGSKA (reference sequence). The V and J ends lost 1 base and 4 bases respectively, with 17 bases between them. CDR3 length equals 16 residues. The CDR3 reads CSARVVLAEKYNEQFF. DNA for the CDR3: TGCAGTGCTAGAGTGGTCCTGGCGGAGAAATACAATGAGCAGTTCTTC.

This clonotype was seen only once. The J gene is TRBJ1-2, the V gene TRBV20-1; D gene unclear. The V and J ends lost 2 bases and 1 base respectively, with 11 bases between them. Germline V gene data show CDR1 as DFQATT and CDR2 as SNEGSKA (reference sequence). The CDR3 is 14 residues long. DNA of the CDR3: TGCAGTGCTAGACCCCGGGGAGTTAACTATGGCTACACCTTC. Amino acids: CSARPRGVNYGYTF.

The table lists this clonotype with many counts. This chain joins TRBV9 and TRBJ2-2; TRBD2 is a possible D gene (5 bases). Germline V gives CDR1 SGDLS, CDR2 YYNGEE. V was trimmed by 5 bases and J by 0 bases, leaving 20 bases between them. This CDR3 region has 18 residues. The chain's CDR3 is CASSESLWVASNTGELFF. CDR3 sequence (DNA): TGTGCCAGCAGTGAATCCCTTTGGGTAGCGTCGAACACCGGGGAGCTGTTTTTT.

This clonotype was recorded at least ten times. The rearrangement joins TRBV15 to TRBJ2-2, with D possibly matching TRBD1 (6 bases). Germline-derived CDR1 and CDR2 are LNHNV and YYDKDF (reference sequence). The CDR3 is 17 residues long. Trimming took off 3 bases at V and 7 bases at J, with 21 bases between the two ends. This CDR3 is CATSRTQGPASGGELFF. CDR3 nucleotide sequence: TGTGCCACCAGCAGGACACAGGGCCCAGCGTCCGGCGGGGAGCTGTTTTTT. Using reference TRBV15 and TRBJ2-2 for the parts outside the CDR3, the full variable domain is DAMVIQNPRYQVTQFGKPVTLSCSQTLNHNVMYWYQQKSSQAPKLLFHYYDKDFNNEADTPDNFQSRRPNTSFCFLDIRSPGLGDTAMYLCATSRTQGPASGGELFFGEGSRLTVL.

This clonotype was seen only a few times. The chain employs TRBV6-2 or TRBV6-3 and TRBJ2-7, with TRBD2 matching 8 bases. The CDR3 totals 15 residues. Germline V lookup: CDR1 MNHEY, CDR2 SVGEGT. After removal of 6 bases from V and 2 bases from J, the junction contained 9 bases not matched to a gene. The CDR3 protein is CASSIFGLAAYEQYF. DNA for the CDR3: TGTGCCAGCAGCATTTTCGGACTAGCCGCCTACGAGCAGTACTTC.

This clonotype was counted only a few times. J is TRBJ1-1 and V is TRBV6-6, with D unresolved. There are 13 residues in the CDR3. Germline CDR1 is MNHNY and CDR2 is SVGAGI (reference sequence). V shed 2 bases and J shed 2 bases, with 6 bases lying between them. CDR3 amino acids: CASSYSSNTEAFF. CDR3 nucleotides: TGTGCCAGCAGTTACAGCTCAAACACTGAAGCTTTCTTT.

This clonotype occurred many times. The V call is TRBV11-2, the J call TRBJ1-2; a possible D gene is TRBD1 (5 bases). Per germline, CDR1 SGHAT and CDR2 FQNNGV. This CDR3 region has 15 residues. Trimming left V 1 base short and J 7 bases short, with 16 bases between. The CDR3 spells CASSLVGQGRSGYTF. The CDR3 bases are TGTGCCAGCAGCTTAGTGGGGCAGGGTCGGAGTGGCTACACCTTC. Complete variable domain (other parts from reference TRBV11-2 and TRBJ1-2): EAGVAQSPRYKIIEKRQSVAFWCNPISGHATLYWYQQILGQGPKLLIQFQNNGVVDDSQLPKDRFSAERLKGVDSTLKIQPAKLEDSAVYLCASSLVGQGRSGYTFGSGTRLTVV.

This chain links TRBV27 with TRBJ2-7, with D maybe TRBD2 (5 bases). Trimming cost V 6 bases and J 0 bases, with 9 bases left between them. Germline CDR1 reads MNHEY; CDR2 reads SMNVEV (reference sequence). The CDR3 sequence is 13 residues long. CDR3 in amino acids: CASRSRGSYEQYF. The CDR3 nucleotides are TGTGCCAGCAGGTCCCGGGGCTCCTACGAGCAGTACTTC.

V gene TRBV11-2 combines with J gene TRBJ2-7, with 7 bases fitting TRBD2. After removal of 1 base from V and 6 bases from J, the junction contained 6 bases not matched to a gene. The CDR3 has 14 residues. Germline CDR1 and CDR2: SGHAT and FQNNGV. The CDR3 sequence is CASSLVRGSSEQYF. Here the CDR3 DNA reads TGTGCCAGCAGCTTAGTTCGCGGGAGTTCCGAGCAGTACTTC.

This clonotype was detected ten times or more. CDR3 amino acids: CASSPPGTTEAFF. In DNA, the CDR3 is TGTGCCAGCTCACCACCTGGGACCACTGAAGCTTTCTTT. This sequence joins TRBV18 and TRBJ1-1; a weak D match, TRBD1 (5 bases). The V gene lost 0 bases and the J gene lost 4 bases, with 6 bases spanning the gap. The CDR3 contains 13 residues. Germline-derived CDR1 and CDR2 are KGHSH and LQKENI.

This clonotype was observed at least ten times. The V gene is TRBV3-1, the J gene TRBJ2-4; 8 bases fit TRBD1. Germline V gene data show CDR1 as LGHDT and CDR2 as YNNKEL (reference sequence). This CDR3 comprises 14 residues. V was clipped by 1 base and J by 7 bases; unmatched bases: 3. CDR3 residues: CASSQAQGANIQYF. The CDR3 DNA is TGTGCCAGCAGCCAAGCCCAGGGGGCGAACATTCAGTACTTC.

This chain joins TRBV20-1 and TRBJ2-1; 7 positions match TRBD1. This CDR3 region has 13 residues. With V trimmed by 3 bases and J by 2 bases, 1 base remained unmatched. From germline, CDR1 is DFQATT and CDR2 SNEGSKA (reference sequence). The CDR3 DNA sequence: TGCAGTGCTAGTCAGGGGGCCTACAATGAGCAGTTCTTC. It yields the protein CSASQGAYNEQFF.

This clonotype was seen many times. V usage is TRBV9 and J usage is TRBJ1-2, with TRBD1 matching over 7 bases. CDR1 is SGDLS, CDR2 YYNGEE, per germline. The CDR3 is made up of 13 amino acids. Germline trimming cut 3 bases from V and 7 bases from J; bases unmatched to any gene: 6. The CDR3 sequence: CASSDTGELGYTF. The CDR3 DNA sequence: TGTGCCAGCAGCGATACAGGGGAGCTTGGCTACACCTTC.

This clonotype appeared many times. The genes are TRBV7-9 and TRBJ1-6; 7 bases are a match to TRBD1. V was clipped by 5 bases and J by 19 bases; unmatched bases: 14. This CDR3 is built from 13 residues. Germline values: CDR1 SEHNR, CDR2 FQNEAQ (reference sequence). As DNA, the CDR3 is TGTGCCAGCAGCCCTACCGAGGTGGGGGACAGACACTTT. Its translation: CASSPTEVGDRHF.